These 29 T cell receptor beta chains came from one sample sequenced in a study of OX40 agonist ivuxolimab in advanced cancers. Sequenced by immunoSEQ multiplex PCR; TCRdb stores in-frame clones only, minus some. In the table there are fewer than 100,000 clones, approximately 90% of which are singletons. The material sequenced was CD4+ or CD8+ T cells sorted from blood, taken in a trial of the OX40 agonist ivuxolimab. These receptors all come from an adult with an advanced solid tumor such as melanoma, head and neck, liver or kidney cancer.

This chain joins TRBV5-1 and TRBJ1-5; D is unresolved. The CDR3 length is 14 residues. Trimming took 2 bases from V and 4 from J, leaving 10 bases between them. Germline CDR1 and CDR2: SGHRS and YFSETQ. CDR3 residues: CASSLGPTNQPQHF. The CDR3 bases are TGCGCCAGCAGCTTAGGGCCAACTAATCAGCCCCAGCATTTT.

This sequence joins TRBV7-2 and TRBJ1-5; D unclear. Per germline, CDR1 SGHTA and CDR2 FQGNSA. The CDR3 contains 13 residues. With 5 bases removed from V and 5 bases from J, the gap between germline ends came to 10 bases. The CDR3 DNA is TGTGCCAGCAGCCCTACCGTGGATCAGCCCCAGCATTTT. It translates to CASSPTVDQPQHF.

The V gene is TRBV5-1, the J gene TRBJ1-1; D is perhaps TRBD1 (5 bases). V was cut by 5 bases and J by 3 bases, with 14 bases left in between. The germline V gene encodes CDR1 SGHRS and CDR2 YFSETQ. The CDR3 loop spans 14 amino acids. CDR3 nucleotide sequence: TGCGCCAGCAGGGAAGGGCCGGGGGACACTGAAGCTTTCTTT. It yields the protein CASREGPGDTEAFF.

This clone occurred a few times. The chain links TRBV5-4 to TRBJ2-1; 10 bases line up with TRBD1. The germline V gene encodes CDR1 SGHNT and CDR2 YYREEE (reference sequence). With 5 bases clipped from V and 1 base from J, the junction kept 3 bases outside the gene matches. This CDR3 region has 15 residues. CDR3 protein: CASRPGQGSYNEQFF. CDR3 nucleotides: TGTGCCAGCAGACCGGGACAGGGGTCCTACAATGAGCAGTTCTTC.

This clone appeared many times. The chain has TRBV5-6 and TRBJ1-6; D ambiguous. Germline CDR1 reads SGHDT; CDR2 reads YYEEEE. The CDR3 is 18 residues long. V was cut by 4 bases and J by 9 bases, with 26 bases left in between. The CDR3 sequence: CASSTVGFWAQEASPLHF. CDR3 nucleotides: TGTGCCAGCAGCACCGTGGGGTTTTGGGCGCAGGAGGCTTCACCCCTCCACTTT. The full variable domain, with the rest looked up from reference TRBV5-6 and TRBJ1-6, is DAGVTQSPTHLIKTRGQQVTLRCSPKSGHDTVSWYQQALGQGPQFIFQYYEEEERQRGNFPDRFSGHQFPNYSSELNVNALLLGDSALYLCASSTVGFWAQEASPLHFGNGTRLTVT.

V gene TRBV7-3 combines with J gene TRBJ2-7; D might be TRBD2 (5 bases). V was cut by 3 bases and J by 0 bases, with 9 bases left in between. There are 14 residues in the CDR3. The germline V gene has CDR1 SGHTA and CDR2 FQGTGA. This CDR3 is CASSFTGSSYEQYF. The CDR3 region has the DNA TGTGCCAGCAGCTTTACGGGAAGCTCCTACGAGCAGTACTTC.

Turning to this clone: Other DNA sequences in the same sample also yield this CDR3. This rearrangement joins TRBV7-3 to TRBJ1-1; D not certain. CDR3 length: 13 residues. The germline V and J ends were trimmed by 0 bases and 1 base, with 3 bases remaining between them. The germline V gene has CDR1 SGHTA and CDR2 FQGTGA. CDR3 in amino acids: CASSLTANTEAFF. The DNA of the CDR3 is TGTGCCAGCAGCTTAACGGCGAACACTGAAGCTTTCTTT.

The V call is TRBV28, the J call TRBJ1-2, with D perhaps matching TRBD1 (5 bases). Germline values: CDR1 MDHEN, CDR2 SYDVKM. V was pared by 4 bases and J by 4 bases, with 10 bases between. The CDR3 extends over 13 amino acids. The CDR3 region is CASSYGALYGYTF. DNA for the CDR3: TGTGCCAGCAGTTATGGGGCCCTCTATGGCTACACCTTC.

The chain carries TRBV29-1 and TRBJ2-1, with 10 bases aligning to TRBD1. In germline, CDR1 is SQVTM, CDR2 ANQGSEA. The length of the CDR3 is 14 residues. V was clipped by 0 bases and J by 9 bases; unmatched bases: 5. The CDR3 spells CSVEEGTGVSEQFF. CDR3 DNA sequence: TGCAGCGTTGAAGAGGGGACAGGGGTTAGTGAGCAGTTCTTC.

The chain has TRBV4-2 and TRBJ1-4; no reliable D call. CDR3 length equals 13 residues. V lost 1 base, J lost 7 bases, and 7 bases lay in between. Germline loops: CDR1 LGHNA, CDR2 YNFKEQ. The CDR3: CASSQVRGEKLFF. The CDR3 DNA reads TGTGCCAGCAGCCAAGTTAGAGGTGAAAAACTGTTTTTT.

CDR3 in DNA: TGTGCCAGCTCAGCAGGCCCTAGCACAGATACGCAGTATTTT. Translation gives CASSAGPSTDTQYF. The chain employs TRBV18 and TRBJ2-3; D not certain. The CDR3 has 14 residues. The V gene's germline CDR1 is KGHSH and CDR2 LQKENI. The V and J ends lost 5 bases and 0 bases respectively, with 9 bases between them.

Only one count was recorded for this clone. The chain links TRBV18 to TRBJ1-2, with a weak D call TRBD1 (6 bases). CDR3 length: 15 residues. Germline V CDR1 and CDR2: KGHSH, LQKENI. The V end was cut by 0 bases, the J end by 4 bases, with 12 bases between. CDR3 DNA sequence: TGTGCCAGCTCACCACCTTCCCGGGGGCCCTATGGCTACACCTTC. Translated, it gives CASSPPSRGPYGYTF.

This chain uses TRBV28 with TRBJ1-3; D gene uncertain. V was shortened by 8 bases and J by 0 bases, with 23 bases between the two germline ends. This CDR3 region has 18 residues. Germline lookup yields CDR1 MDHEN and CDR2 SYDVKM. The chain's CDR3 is CASPLTSGGPRSGNTIYF. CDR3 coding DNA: TGTGCCAGCCCCTTGACAAGCGGCGGGCCCCGCTCTGGAAACACCATATATTTT. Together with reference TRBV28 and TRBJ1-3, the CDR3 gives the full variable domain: DVKVTQSSRYLVKRTGEKVFLECVQDMDHENMFWYRQDPGLGLRLIYFSYDVKMKEKGDIPEGYSVSREKKERFSLILESASTNQTSMYLCASPLTSGGPRSGNTIYFGEGSWLTVV.

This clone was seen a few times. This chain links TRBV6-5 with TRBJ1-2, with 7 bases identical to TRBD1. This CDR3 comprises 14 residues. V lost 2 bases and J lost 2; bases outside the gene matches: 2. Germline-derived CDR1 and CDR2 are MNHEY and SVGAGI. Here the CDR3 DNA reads TGTGCCAGCAGTTACAGGGGACAGAACTATGGCTACACCTTC. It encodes CASSYRGQNYGYTF.

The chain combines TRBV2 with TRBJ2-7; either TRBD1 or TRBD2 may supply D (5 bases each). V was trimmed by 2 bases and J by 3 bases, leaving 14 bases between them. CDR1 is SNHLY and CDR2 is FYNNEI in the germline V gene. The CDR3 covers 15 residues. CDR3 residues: CASSELGRHLYEQYF. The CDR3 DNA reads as TGTGCCAGCAGTGAATTGGGACGACACCTCTACGAGCAGTACTTC.

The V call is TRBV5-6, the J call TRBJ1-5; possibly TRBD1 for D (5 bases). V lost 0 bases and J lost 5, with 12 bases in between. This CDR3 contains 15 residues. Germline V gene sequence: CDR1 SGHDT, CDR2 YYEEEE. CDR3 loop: CASSLGDGNYQPQHF. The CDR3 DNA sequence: TGTGCCAGCAGCTTGGGGGACGGGAATTATCAGCCCCAGCATTTT.

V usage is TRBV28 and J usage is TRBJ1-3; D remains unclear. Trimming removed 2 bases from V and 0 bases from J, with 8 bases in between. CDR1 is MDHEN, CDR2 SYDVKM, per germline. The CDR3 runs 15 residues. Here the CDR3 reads CASSLPAASGNTIYF. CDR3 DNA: TGTGCCAGCAGTTTACCTGCAGCCTCTGGAAACACCATATATTTT.

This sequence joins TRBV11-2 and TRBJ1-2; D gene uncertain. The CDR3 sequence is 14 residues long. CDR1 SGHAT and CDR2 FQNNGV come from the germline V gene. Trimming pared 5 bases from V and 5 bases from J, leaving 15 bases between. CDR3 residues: CASSPRRGGYGYTF. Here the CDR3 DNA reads TGTGCCAGCAGCCCCCGGCGGGGTGGATATGGCTACACCTTC.

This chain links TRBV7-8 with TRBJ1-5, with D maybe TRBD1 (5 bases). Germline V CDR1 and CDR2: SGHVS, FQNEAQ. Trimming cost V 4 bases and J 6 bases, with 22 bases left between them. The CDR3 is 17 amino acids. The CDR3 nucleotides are TGTGCCAGCAGCTCTACAATACCGGGGCAGGGAAGTCAGCCCCAGCATTTT. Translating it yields CASSSTIPGQGSQPQHF.

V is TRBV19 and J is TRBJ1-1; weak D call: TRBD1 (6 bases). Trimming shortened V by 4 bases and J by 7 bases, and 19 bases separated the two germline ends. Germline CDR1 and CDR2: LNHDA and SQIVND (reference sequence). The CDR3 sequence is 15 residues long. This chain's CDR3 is CASSRWGGPNGEAFF. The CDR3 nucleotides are TGTGCCAGTAGTAGATGGGGGGGCCCTAACGGTGAAGCTTTCTTT.

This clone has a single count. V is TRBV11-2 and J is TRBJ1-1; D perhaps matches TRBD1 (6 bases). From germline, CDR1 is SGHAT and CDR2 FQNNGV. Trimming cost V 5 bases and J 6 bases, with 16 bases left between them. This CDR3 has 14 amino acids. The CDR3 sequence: CASSQPTQGPEAFF. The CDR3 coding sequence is TGTGCCAGCAGCCAGCCGACACAGGGCCCTGAAGCTTTCTTT.

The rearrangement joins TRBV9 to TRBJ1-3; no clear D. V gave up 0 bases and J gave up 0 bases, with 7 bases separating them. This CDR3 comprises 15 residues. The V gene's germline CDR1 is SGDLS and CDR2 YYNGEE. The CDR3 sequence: CASSVDGPSGNTIYF. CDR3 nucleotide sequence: TGTGCCAGCAGCGTAGACGGACCCTCTGGAAACACCATATATTTT.

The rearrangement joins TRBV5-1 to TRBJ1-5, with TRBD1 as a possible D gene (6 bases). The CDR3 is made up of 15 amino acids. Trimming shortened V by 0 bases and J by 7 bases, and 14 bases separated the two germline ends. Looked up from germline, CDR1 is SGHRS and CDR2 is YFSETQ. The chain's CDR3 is CASSLDVGAEQPQHF. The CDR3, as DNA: TGCGCCAGCAGCTTGGATGTGGGGGCGGAACAGCCCCAGCATTTT.

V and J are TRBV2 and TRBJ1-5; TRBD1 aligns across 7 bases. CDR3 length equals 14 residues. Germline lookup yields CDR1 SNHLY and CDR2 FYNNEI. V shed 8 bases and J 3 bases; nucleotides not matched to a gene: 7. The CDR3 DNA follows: TGTGCCAGCGACCGACAGGGATACAATCAGCCCCAGCATTTT. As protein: CASDRQGYNQPQHF.

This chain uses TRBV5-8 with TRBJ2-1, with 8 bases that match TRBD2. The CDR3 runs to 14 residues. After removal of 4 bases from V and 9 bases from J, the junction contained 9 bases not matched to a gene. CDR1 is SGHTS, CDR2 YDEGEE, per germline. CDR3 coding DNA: TGTGCCAGCAGCCCGGGGGGACTAGGACGTGAGCAGTTCTTC. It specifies CASSPGGLGREQFF.

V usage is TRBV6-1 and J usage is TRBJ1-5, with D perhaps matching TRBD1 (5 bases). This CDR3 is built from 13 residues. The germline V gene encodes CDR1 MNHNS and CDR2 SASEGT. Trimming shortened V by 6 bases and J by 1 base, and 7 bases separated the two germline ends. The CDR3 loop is CASRGGSNQPQHF. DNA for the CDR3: TGTGCCAGCAGGGGGGGGAGCAATCAGCCCCAGCATTTT.

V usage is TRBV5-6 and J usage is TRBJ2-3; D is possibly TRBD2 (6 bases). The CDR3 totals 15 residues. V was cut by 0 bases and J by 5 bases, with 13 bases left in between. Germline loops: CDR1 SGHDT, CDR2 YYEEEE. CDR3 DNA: TGTGCCAGCAGCTTGGTTTTAGTGGGGGGAGATACGCAGTATTTT. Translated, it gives CASSLVLVGGDTQYF.

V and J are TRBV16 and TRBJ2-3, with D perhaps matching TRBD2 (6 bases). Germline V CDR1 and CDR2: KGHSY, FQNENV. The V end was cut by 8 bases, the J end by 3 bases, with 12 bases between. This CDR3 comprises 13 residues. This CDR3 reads CASGGSGTDTQYF. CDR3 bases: TGTGCCAGCGGAGGGAGCGGGACAGATACGCAGTATTTT. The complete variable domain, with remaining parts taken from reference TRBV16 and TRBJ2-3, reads GEEVAQTPKHLVRGEGQKAKLYCAPIKGHSYVFWYQQVLKNEFKFLISFQNENVFDETGMPKERFSAKCLPNSPCSLEIQATKLEDSAVYFCASGGSGTDTQYFGPGTRLTVL.

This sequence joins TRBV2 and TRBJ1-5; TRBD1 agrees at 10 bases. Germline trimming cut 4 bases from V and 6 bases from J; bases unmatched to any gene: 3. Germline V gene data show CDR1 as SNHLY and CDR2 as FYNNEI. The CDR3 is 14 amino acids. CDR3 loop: CASSGTGGGQPQHF. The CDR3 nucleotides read TGTGCCAGCAGTGGGACAGGGGGGGGTCAGCCCCAGCATTTT.